The entry that follows covers one T cell receptor (beta chain) sequence. Its matching antigen is unknown. This entry comes from a study of cytomegalovirus exposure and HLA in healthy donors. The wider study: In an earlier analysis, 90 million to 130 million unique TCR beta sequences were found from about 190 million T cells.

The CDR3 runs to 15 residues. Trimming at V came to 0 bases and at J to 8 bases, leaving 2 bases not matched to a gene. Germline assignment: CDR1 MNHNS and CDR2 SASEGT. 13 Jbeta primers and 60 Vbeta primers were used for the PCR. The protocol was immunoSEQ multiplex PCR, while the TCRdb copy is restricted to in-frame clones and leaves out a portion. Of approximately 64,000 clones listed, under 85% were seen once; the top ten hold more than 4.5%. The study, taken as a whole, reports: TCR beta V segments were, for the most part, productive about 87% or about 30% of the time in an earlier analysis. It has been reported that TCR beta sequences accurately predicted the HLA-A and HLA-B alleles of most subjects.

The gene calls are TRBV6-1 and TRBJ2-1, with 12 bases that match TRBD2. The source is a male donor in good health and CMV-seropositive. Sequences were obtained from PBMCs. CDR3 region: CASSEATSGGHEQFF. CDR3 DNA: TGTGCCAGCAGTGAAGCGACTAGCGGGGGCCATGAGCAGTTCTTC.